This entry features one T cell receptor beta chain sequence. Antigen specificity is unknown. The germline V gene has CDR1 SGHRS and CDR2 YFSETQ. The V end lost 2 bases, the J end lost 0 bases, and 12 bases lay between the germline ends. This CDR3 is built from 17 residues. These data come from a study of T-cell memory formation after mild COVID-19. Study context: TCR clusters largely stayed donor specific.

Study-level points and caveats: Clones which contracted sat mainly in CM and EM if CD4+, and in EMRA if CD8+. Several responding clones turned up in pre-infection memory, indicating that cross-reactive memory may have taken part.

It was 5'RACE with constant-segment primers that produced the TCR alpha and TCR beta cDNA libraries, which carried sample barcodes and UMIs. TCRdb re-derived calls from the 5' RACE reads in MiXCR, one entry per CDR3 protein. In the table there are approximately 270,000 distinct CDR3 sequences, around 15% of which are singletons. J is TRBJ2-6 and V is TRBV5-1; D is unclear. Sequencing was carried out using PBMCs or a T cell subset sorted from them (not recorded which). This sequence originates from a man between 18 and 35 years old who had mild COVID-19 (a few samples of this study predate the infection). Cell type and time point are not known. CDR3: CASSFNKGSSGANVLTF. The DNA of the CDR3 is TGCGCCAGCAGCTTTAATAAGGGCAGCTCTGGGGCCAACGTCCTGACTTTC.